Listed here are 19 T cell receptor beta chains from one sample, sequenced in a study of cytomegalovirus exposure and HLA in healthy donors. Clones were sequenced by immunoSEQ multiplex PCR, and TCRdb holds only the in-frame ones, with some missing. The sample has roughly 56,000 clones, roughly 89% seen once; the top ten hold about 16%. The sample taken for sequencing was PBMCs. The receptors shown here come from a woman between 18 and 30 years old in good health and CMV-seronegative.

The V and J genes are TRBV13 and TRBJ2-1; possibly TRBD1 for D (6 bases). Trimming stripped 5 bases from V and 11 bases from J, with 19 bases between. There are 14 residues in the CDR3. CDR1 is PRHDT, CDR2 FYEKMQ, per germline (reference sequence). CDR3 sequence reads: CASSQYVQGSKQFF. As DNA, the CDR3 is TGTGCCAGCAGCCAATACGTACAGGGCAGCAAGCAGTTCTTC.

The V and J genes are TRBV11-2 and TRBJ2-3; tentative D call: TRBD1 (6 bases). This CDR3 contains 17 residues. V gave up 5 bases and J gave up 2 bases, with 20 bases separating them. Looked up from germline, CDR1 is SGHAT and CDR2 is FQNNGV. The CDR3 DNA reads as TGTGCCAGCAGCCCCAGGGGTACCATACAGTCCACAGATACGCAGTATTTT. It translates to CASSPRGTIQSTDTQYF.

This clone occurred a few times. The same CDR3 also results from other DNA sequences found in this sample. The chain uses TRBV30 and TRBJ2-3, with 9 bases lining up with TRBD1. The CDR3 runs 16 residues. Germline CDR1 reads GTSNPN; CDR2 reads SVGIG (reference sequence). J gave up 2 bases and V 1 base, and 7 bases lay outside the gene matches. The CDR3 protein is CAWSDIGTGNTDTQYF. The CDR3 DNA is TGTGCCTGGAGTGACATAGGGACAGGGAACACAGATACGCAGTATTTT. The full variable domain, its missing parts supplied by reference TRBV30 and TRBJ2-3, is SQTIHQWPATLVQPVGSPLSLECTVEGTSNPNLYWYRQAAGRGLQLLFYSVGIGQISSEVPQNLSASRPQDRQFILSSKKLLLSDSGFYLCAWSDIGTGNTDTQYFGPGTRLTVL.

The chain is built from TRBV25-1 and TRBJ2-3, with TRBD1 identical over 9 bases. The germline CDR1 and CDR2 sequences are MGHDK and SYGVNS. Unmatched junction bases numbered 12, after V lost 6 bases and J lost 5 bases. The CDR3 consists of 16 residues. The CDR3 is CASSPREQGAGDTQYF. DNA for the CDR3: TGTGCCAGCAGCCCCCGCGAACAGGGGGCGGGAGATACGCAGTATTTT.

The chain combines TRBV2 with TRBJ2-3, with D perhaps TRBD2 (5 bases). The V end lost 7 bases, the J end lost 2 bases, and 16 bases lay between the germline ends. Germline CDR1 is SNHLY and CDR2 is FYNNEI. This CDR3 is 15 amino acids long. The CDR3 DNA follows: TGTGCCAGCACATTGCAGTCGCTAGCCACAGATACGCAGTATTTT. Amino acids: CASTLQSLATDTQYF. Using reference TRBV2 and TRBJ2-3 for the parts outside the CDR3, the full variable domain is EPEVTQTPSHQVTQMGQEVILRCVPISNHLYFYWYRQILGQKVEFLVSFYNNEISEKSEIFDDQFSVERPDGSNFTLKIRSTKLEDSAMYFCASTLQSLATDTQYFGPGTRLTVL.

V gene TRBV18 combines with J gene TRBJ2-7, with 8 bases lining up with TRBD1. The CDR3 spans 14 residues. After removal of 4 bases from V and 1 base from J, the junction contained 3 bases not matched to a gene. Looked up from germline, CDR1 is KGHSH and CDR2 is LQKENI. As DNA, the CDR3 is TGTGCCAGCTCACTTCGGACAGGGTCCTACGAGCAGTACTTC. It codes for CASSLRTGSYEQYF.

The rearrangement links TRBV6-5 to TRBJ1-2; D is unresolved. With 0 bases removed from V and 5 bases from J, the gap between germline ends came to 13 bases. In germline, CDR1 is MNHEY, CDR2 SVGAGI. The CDR3 length is 15 residues. The CDR3 bases are TGTGCCAGCAGTTACTCGAGCGGAGAAACTTATGGCTACACCTTC. Translating gives CASSYSSGETYGYTF.

J is TRBJ2-1 and V is TRBV4-3; 7 nucleotides agree with TRBD2. V trimming: 0 bases; J trimming: 4 bases; junction bases outside the gene matches: 9. The CDR3 spans 17 residues. The germline CDR1 and CDR2 sequences are LGHNA and YSLEER. This CDR3 reads CASSQEGPSGFYNEQFF. The DNA of the CDR3 is TGCGCCAGCAGCCAAGAAGGGCCTAGCGGATTTTACAATGAGCAGTTCTTC.

The J gene is TRBJ2-2, the V gene TRBV29-1; weak D call: TRBD1 (6 bases). CDR3 length: 15 residues. Germline CDR1 reads SQVTM; CDR2 reads ANQGSEA. V gave up 7 bases and J gave up 7 bases, with 22 bases separating them. The CDR3 region is CSAYVASGDGGELFF. The CDR3 nucleotides are TGCAGCGCCTACGTAGCCTCAGGGGATGGCGGGGAGCTGTTTTTT.

The V gene is TRBV2, the J gene TRBJ2-2, with D tentatively TRBD1 (5 bases). From germline, CDR1 is SNHLY and CDR2 FYNNEI. Trimming took off 3 bases at V and 5 bases at J, with 19 bases between the two ends. The CDR3 is made up of 17 amino acids. CDR3 loop: CASSEDNGTGRTGELFF. The CDR3 coding sequence is TGTGCCAGCAGTGAGGATAATGGCACAGGACGAACCGGGGAGCTGTTTTTT.

The rearrangement joins TRBV6-4 to TRBJ2-3, with 10 bases aligning to TRBD2. V lost 3 bases to trimming and J lost 3 bases; unmatched junction nucleotides: 3. Germline lookup yields CDR1 MRHNA and CDR2 SNTAGT. CDR3 length: 15 residues. CDR3 nucleotide sequence: TGTGCCAGCAGTGAGTCGGGACTAGCGACAGATACGCAGTATTTT. It yields the protein CASSESGLATDTQYF.

In the case of this clone: At the DNA level, this CDR3 is encoded by other sequences in the same sample as well. The chain joins TRBV5-1 to TRBJ2-3; tentative D call: TRBD2 (6 bases). Germline loops: CDR1 SGHRS, CDR2 YFSETQ. The CDR3 loop spans 14 amino acids. Trimming pared 2 bases from V and 1 base from J, leaving 8 bases between. The CDR3 DNA reads TGCGCCAGCAGCTTCGGGGGACGCACAGATACGCAGTATTTT. Amino acids: CASSFGGRTDTQYF.

The chain recombines TRBV6-1 with TRBJ2-3, with 8 bases lining up with TRBD2. This CDR3 comprises 15 residues. Germline values: CDR1 MNHNS, CDR2 SASEGT. V shed 6 bases, J shed 0 bases, and the junction held 5 bases outside the gene matches. The CDR3, as DNA: TGTGCCAGCAGGCGGGGGGATACTAGCACAGATACGCAGTATTTT. Residues: CASRRGDTSTDTQYF.

This chain connects TRBV19 to TRBJ2-1; the match to TRBD2 covers 7 bases. The CDR3 sequence is 14 residues long. The J segment lost 6 bases and the V segment lost 3 bases, leaving 5 bases of the junction unmatched. Germline V gene lookup returns CDR1 LNHDA and CDR2 SQIVND (reference sequence). CDR3 protein: CASSMGGVLNEQFF. CDR3 nucleotides: TGTGCCAGTAGTATGGGAGGGGTACTCAATGAGCAGTTCTTC. The full variable domain, with the rest looked up from reference TRBV19 and TRBJ2-1, is DGGITQSPKYLFRKEGQNVTLSCEQNLNHDAMYWYRQDPGQGLRLIYYSQIVNDFQKGDIAEGYSVSREKKESFPLTVTSAQKNPTAFYLCASSMGGVLNEQFFGPGTRLTVL.

The chain carries TRBV9 and TRBJ2-5, with 12 bases that match TRBD2. The trim removed 3 bases at V and 4 bases at J, leaving 10 bases unmatched. Per germline, CDR1 SGDLS and CDR2 YYNGEE. The CDR3 sequence is 17 residues long. The CDR3 spells CASSGGLAGPYGETQYF. The DNA of the CDR3 is TGTGCCAGCAGCGGGGGACTAGCGGGCCCCTACGGAGAGACCCAGTACTTC. The whole variable domain, remainder taken from reference TRBV9 and TRBJ2-5, is DSGVTQTPKHLITATGQRVTLRCSPRSGDLSVYWYQQSLDQGLQFLIQYYNGEERAKGNILERFSAQQFPDLHSELNLSSLELGDSALYFCASSGGLAGPYGETQYFGPGTRLLVL.

This chain links TRBV5-1 with TRBJ2-7; 13 bases agree with TRBD2. The CDR3 totals 14 residues. J was trimmed by 5 bases and V by 4 bases; bases with no gene match: 3. Germline-derived CDR1 and CDR2 are SGHRS and YFSETQ. This CDR3 is CASSVGLAGNEQYF. Here the CDR3 DNA reads TGCGCCAGCAGCGTGGGACTAGCGGGAAACGAGCAGTACTTC.

This chain joins TRBV5-5 and TRBJ2-1; 9 nucleotides line up with TRBD1. Germline V gene data show CDR1 as SGHKS and CDR2 as YYEKEE (reference sequence). The J segment lost 2 bases and the V segment lost 4 bases, leaving 13 bases of the junction unmatched. This CDR3 has 18 amino acids. CDR3 DNA sequence: TGTGCCAGCAGCCCCGGAAGGGGACAGGGATCCACCTACAATGAGCAGTTCTTC. This gives the protein CASSPGRGQGSTYNEQFF.

This chain connects TRBV29-1 to TRBJ2-7; 7 bases map to TRBD2. This CDR3 is 14 amino acids long. The germline CDR1 and CDR2 sequences are SQVTM and ANQGSEA. The V gene end was trimmed by 4 bases and the J gene end by 0 bases; junction bases not matched to a gene: 6. The CDR3 DNA reads as TGCAGCGTTGGTTCTAGCGGCCTCTCCTACGAGCAGTACTTC. This encodes CSVGSSGLSYEQYF.

This clone was detected only once. V gene TRBV19 combines with J gene TRBJ1-3, with 7 bases that match TRBD1. With 7 bases clipped from V and 0 bases from J, the junction kept 6 bases outside the gene matches. The CDR3 extends over 15 amino acids. Germline CDR1 is LNHDA and CDR2 is SQIVND (reference sequence). The CDR3: CASNEGAFSGNTIYF. CDR3 nucleotide sequence: TGTGCCAGTAACGAGGGGGCTTTCTCTGGAAACACCATATATTTT.